The sequence of this T cell receptor (beta chain) was determined in a study of human T cells and chemical hapten exposure. Between the trimmed V and J ends, which lost 6 bases and 1 base, there was a span of 13 bases. This CDR3 comprises 15 residues. CDR1 MNHEY and CDR2 SVGEGT come from the germline V gene. TCRdb fed the RACE reads into MiXCR, producing one record per CDR3 protein. The sample records approximately 120,000 distinct CDR3 sequences, roughly a tenth being singletons. Time point defined: patch test 2, 6 weeks after DPC sensitization. Treatment: therapeutic diphenylcyclopropenone sensitization with weekly scalp DPC.

Source: whole blood, taken in connection with sensitization to the hapten diphenylcyclopropenone (DPC). The receptor comes from a middle-aged woman with alopecia areata. Some clones in this sample may be carry-over from other donors' samples. The chain links TRBV6-2 or TRBV6-3 to TRBJ1-5, with D tentatively TRBD1 (6 bases). CDR3 in amino acids: CASSRTGASNQPQHF. DNA for the CDR3: TGTGCCAGCAGCCGGACGGGGGCGAGCAATCAGCCCCAGCATTTT.